These 28 T cell receptor beta chains came from one sample sequenced in a study of CD8+CD57+ T cells in acquired aplastic anemia. For sequencing, patients were chosen who had shown expansion of CD8+CD57+ cells by flow cytometry. For CDR3 and TCR beta VDJ profiling, genomic DNA was the template used. TCRdb re-derived calls from the reads in MiXCR, one entry per CDR3 protein. The repertoire holds some 140,000 distinct CDR3 sequences, roughly 49% seen once, with approximately 12% in the top ten. Sequenced material: sorted CD4+, CD8+, or CD8+CD57+ T cells (not recorded which) from PBMCs. Every receptor here comes from a human donor with aplastic anemia.

The J gene is TRBJ2-1, the V gene TRBV20-1, with 7 positions matching TRBD2. The germline V gene has CDR1 DFQATT and CDR2 SNEGSKA (reference sequence). There are 14 residues in the CDR3. Trimming at V came to 4 bases and at J to 5 bases, leaving 8 bases not matched to a gene. CDR3 DNA sequence: TGCAGTGCTAAAACCGGGACTACGAACAATGAGCAGTTCTTC. It translates to CSAKTGTTNNEQFF.

This clonotype was seen a handful of times. V and J are TRBV15 and TRBJ1-3; D remains unclear. The CDR3 spans 14 residues. The germline V gene has CDR1 LNHNV and CDR2 YYDKDF (reference sequence). Trimming shortened V by 4 bases and J by 3 bases, and 10 bases separated the two germline ends. CDR3 in DNA: TGTGCCACCAGCAAAGTAGGTCGTGGAAACACCATATATTTT. Translated: CATSKVGRGNTIYF. Using reference TRBV15 and TRBJ1-3 for the parts outside the CDR3, the full variable domain is DAMVIQNPRYQVTQFGKPVTLSCSQTLNHNVMYWYQQKSSQAPKLLFHYYDKDFNNEADTPDNFQSRRPNTSFCFLDIRSPGLGDTAMYLCATSKVGRGNTIYFGEGSWLTVV.

This clonotype occurred a few times. For the CDR3, the DNA is TGTGCCACCCAAGATCGACAGGGGATGAACACTGAAGCTTTCTTT. Its translation is CATQDRQGMNTEAFF. V is TRBV25-1 and J is TRBJ1-1, with 8 bases matching TRBD1. After removal of 10 bases from V and 0 bases from J, the junction contained 10 bases not matched to a gene. Germline V gene data show CDR1 as MGHDK and CDR2 as SYGVNS. This CDR3 is 15 amino acids long.

The rearrangement joins TRBV7-8 to TRBJ1-5; D unresolved. Germline loops: CDR1 SGHVS, CDR2 FQNEAQ. The CDR3 covers 15 residues. V lost 2 bases and J 6 bases, leaving 14 bases between the germline ends. Here the CDR3 reads CASSLSGQNSQPQHF. DNA of the CDR3: TGTGCCAGCAGCTTAAGCGGGCAGAATTCTCAGCCCCAGCATTTT.

This clonotype has more than one count but fewer than ten. The rearrangement uses TRBV28 and TRBJ1-3, with 12 bases matching TRBD1. The junction had 5 bases not matched to a gene; V was cut back by 9 bases and J by 2 bases. The CDR3 has 15 residues. Germline lookup yields CDR1 MDHEN and CDR2 SYDVKM. DNA of the CDR3: TGTGCCAGTAGCCGGGACAGGGGGCCTGGAAACACCATATATTTT. Amino acid sequence: CASSRDRGPGNTIYF. Filled out from reference TRBV28 and TRBJ1-3, the complete variable domain reads DVKVTQSSRYLVKRTGEKVFLECVQDMDHENMFWYRQDPGLGLRLIYFSYDVKMKEKGDIPEGYSVSREKKERFSLILESASTNQTSMYLCASSRDRGPGNTIYFGEGSWLTVV.

As to this clonotype: Relative to the germline gene, one junction end is altered; a read error may explain this. The gene calls are TRBV20-1 and TRBJ2-7; TRBD1 or TRBD2 may be the D gene (8 bases each). The germline V gene has CDR1 DFQATT and CDR2 SNEGSKA (reference sequence). CDR3 size: 12 residues. DNA for the CDR3: TGCAGTGCTAGACGGAGCGGGGGACAGGAAGCCTTC. Its protein is CSARRSGGQEAF.

The table lists this clonotype with a few counts. The chain uses TRBV20-1 and TRBJ2-3; D is perhaps TRBD2 (6 bases). The CDR3 runs to 13 residues. Trimming pared 5 bases from V and 4 bases from J, leaving 13 bases between. CDR1 and CDR2 (germline): DFQATT, SNEGSKA (reference sequence). CDR3 loop: CSAGASVADTQYF. As DNA, the CDR3 is TGCAGTGCTGGAGCTAGCGTAGCAGATACGCAGTATTTT.

The chain recombines TRBV6-1 with TRBJ2-7; possible D gene TRBD2, 5 bases. The CDR3 contains 13 residues. Germline lookup yields CDR1 MNHNS and CDR2 SASEGT. Deletions cut 6 bases from V and 2 bases from J, with 11 bases between. The CDR3 DNA reads TGTGCCAGCAGGGGAGAGGAGACCTACGAGCAGTACTTC. This translates into CASRGEETYEQYF.

This rearrangement joins TRBV7-3 to TRBJ2-5, with D possibly matching TRBD1 (6 bases). V shed 2 bases and J shed 5 bases, with 15 bases lying between them. The CDR3 is 15 residues long. The germline V gene encodes CDR1 SGHTA and CDR2 FQGTGA. CDR3 residues: CASSLAQGWRETQYF. The CDR3 DNA follows: TGTGCCAGCAGCTTAGCCCAGGGGTGGAGGGAGACCCAGTACTTC.

This clonotype was seen only once. V usage is TRBV7-9 and J usage is TRBJ1-1; D uncertain. In germline, CDR1 is SEHNR, CDR2 FQNEAQ (reference sequence). The CDR3 length is 13 residues. The V end lost 3 bases, the J end lost 5 bases, and 10 bases lay between the germline ends. The CDR3 nucleotides read TGTGCCAGCAGCTTGGACCGGAGGACTGAAGCTTTCTTT. Protein: CASSLDRRTEAFF. Full variable domain (rest looked up from reference TRBV7-9 and TRBJ1-1): DTGVSQNPRHKITKRGQNVTFRCDPISEHNRLYWYRQTLGQGPEFLTYFQNEAQLEKSRLLSDRFSAERPKGSFSTLEIQRTEQGDSAMYLCASSLDRRTEAFFGQGTRLTVV.

This chain connects TRBV24-1 to TRBJ2-1, with 9 positions matching TRBD2. This CDR3 region has 13 residues. V dropped 9 bases and J dropped 6; count of bases not matched to a gene: 5. Looked up from germline, CDR1 is KGHDR and CDR2 is SFDVKD. CDR3 residues: CATWKRGANEQFF. Written as DNA, the CDR3 is TGTGCCACCTGGAAGCGGGGGGCCAATGAGCAGTTCTTC.

This chain uses TRBV2 with TRBJ1-6; a weak D match, TRBD1 (6 bases). The V gene's germline CDR1 is SNHLY and CDR2 FYNNEI. V lost 4 bases to trimming and J lost 5 bases, with 9 bases between them. The CDR3 loop spans 14 amino acids. The CDR3, as DNA: TGTGCCAGCAGTGGAGGGGGGAATAATTCACCCCTCCACTTT. Amino acid sequence: CASSGGGNNSPLHF.

The V call is TRBV7-9, the J call TRBJ2-2, with D perhaps TRBD2 (5 bases). The germline CDR1 and CDR2 sequences are SEHNR and FQNEAQ (reference sequence). CDR3 length equals 13 residues. V was trimmed by 2 bases and J by 6 bases, leaving 7 bases between them. This CDR3 is CASSLTGSGELFF. DNA for the CDR3: TGTGCCAGCAGCTTAACGGGATCCGGGGAGCTGTTTTTT.

About this clonotype itself: This sequence may be a read error, since a much larger clone differs from it by one base. The gene calls are TRBV5-1 and TRBJ1-4, with TRBD1 matching 7 bases. V dropped 3 bases and J dropped 3; count of bases not matched to a gene: 11. Germline-derived CDR1 and CDR2 are SGHRS and YFSETQ. The CDR3 consists of 17 residues. The CDR3 sequence: CASSSERQGKANEKLFF. The CDR3 coding sequence is TGCGCCAGCAGCTCGGAGAGACAGGGCAAGGCTAATGAAAAACTGTTTTTT.

This clonotype has just a few counts. The chain recombines TRBV2 with TRBJ2-7; 9 bases agree with TRBD1. In germline, CDR1 is SNHLY, CDR2 FYNNEI. With 5 bases clipped from V and 4 bases from J, the junction kept 6 bases outside the gene matches. The CDR3 runs 14 residues. The CDR3 reads CASSPGQGQYEQYF. The CDR3 bases are TGTGCCAGCAGTCCGGGACAGGGCCAATACGAGCAGTACTTC.

A few counts support this clonotype. The chain recombines TRBV29-1 with TRBJ2-5; no definite D call. The germline V gene has CDR1 SQVTM and CDR2 ANQGSEA. This CDR3 contains 12 residues. Trimming took 4 bases from V and 3 from J, leaving 9 bases between them. DNA for the CDR3: TGCAGCGTTGTGAGCCTGGAAGAGACCCAGTACTTC. Translated: CSVVSLEETQYF. The full variable domain, with the rest looked up from reference TRBV29-1 and TRBJ2-5, is SAVISQKPSRDICQRGTSLTIQCQVDSQVTMMFWYRQQPGQSLTLIATANQGSEATYESGFVIDKFPISRPNLTFSTLTVSNMSPEDSSIYLCSVVSLEETQYFGPGTRLLVL.

This clonotype was counted only a few times. The chain uses TRBV15 and TRBJ1-1; the D is unclear. Germline loops: CDR1 LNHNV, CDR2 YYDKDF (reference sequence). The CDR3 consists of 17 residues. Trimming shortened V by 0 bases and J by 11 bases, and 25 bases separated the two germline ends. CDR3 coding DNA: TGTGCCACCAGCAGAGATCACGGATTAGCGATGTGGGTGGGGGCTTTCTTT. The encoded protein is CATSRDHGLAMWVGAFF.

This clonotype was detected ten times or more. The V gene is TRBV7-6, the J gene TRBJ2-1, with TRBD2 identical over 12 bases. The CDR3 extends over 20 amino acids. After removal of 2 bases from V and 1 base from J, the junction contained 12 bases not matched to a gene. CDR1 and CDR2 (germline): SGHVS, FNYEAQ. The CDR3 here is CASSLLQLAGGVGSYNEQFF. The CDR3 DNA follows: TGTGCCAGCAGCTTACTCCAACTAGCGGGGGGTGTTGGATCCTACAATGAGCAGTTCTTC. Supplemented by reference TRBV7-6 and TRBJ2-1, the full variable domain reads GAGVSQSPRYKVTKRGQDVALRCDPISGHVSLYWYRQALGQGPEFLTYFNYEAQQDKSGLPNDRFSAERPEGSISTLTIQRTEQRDSAMYRCASSLLQLAGGVGSYNEQFFGPGTRLTVL.

The chain employs TRBV7-9 and TRBJ1-2; D is ambiguous. Per the germline V gene, CDR1 is SEHNR and CDR2 is FQNEAQ (reference sequence). This CDR3 has 13 amino acids. V was pared by 6 bases and J by 7 bases, with 15 bases between. CDR3 loop: CASSVGPETGYTF. The DNA of the CDR3 is TGTGCCAGCAGTGTTGGGCCGGAGACTGGCTACACCTTC.

This clonotype was recorded at least ten times. V is TRBV3-1 and J is TRBJ2-7; D assignment may be TRBD1 or TRBD2 (5 bases each). The CDR3 has 17 residues. Germline V gene data show CDR1 as LGHDT and CDR2 as YNNKEL (reference sequence). The germline V and J ends were trimmed by 0 bases and 2 bases, with 17 bases remaining between them. CDR3 region: CASSQEGVRTYTYEQYF. The CDR3 DNA reads as TGTGCCAGCAGCCAAGAGGGGGTTCGGACTTACACCTACGAGCAGTACTTC.

This rearrangement joins TRBV19 to TRBJ2-3, with a tentative D call TRBD1 (5 bases). CDR1 and CDR2 (germline): LNHDA, SQIVND (reference sequence). Trimming shortened V by 7 bases and J by 5 bases, and 16 bases separated the two germline ends. The CDR3 length is 14 residues. The CDR3 loop is CASMTREMRDTQYF. CDR3 DNA: TGTGCCAGTATGACCAGGGAAATGAGAGATACGCAGTATTTT.

This clonotype occurred many times. The chain couples TRBV7-9 to TRBJ1-5; the D gene is possibly TRBD1 (5 bases). CDR3 length: 13 amino acids. Trimming cost V 8 bases and J 3 bases, with 11 bases left between them. From germline, CDR1 is SEHNR and CDR2 FQNEAQ (reference sequence). CDR3 region: CASGTGANQPQHF. The CDR3 DNA is TGTGCCAGCGGAACCGGGGCCAATCAGCCCCAGCATTTT.

V is TRBV20-1 and J is TRBJ1-1; 10 nucleotides align to TRBD1. V dropped 5 bases and J dropped 4; count of bases not matched to a gene: 10. The CDR3 covers 15 residues. Germline V gives CDR1 DFQATT, CDR2 SNEGSKA (reference sequence). Here the CDR3 reads CSASTTTGGGTEAFF. The CDR3 region has the DNA TGCAGTGCTTCTACTACGACAGGGGGCGGCACTGAAGCTTTCTTT.

The J gene is TRBJ1-2, the V gene TRBV7-9; 9 bases match TRBD1. With V trimmed by 7 bases and J by 6 bases, 3 bases remained unmatched. This CDR3 spans 12 amino acids. The V gene's germline CDR1 is SEHNR and CDR2 FQNEAQ (reference sequence). The DNA for the CDR3 is TGTGCCAGCACCGGACAGGGGAATGGCTACACCTTC. It yields the protein CASTGQGNGYTF. The full variable domain, with the rest looked up from reference TRBV7-9 and TRBJ1-2, is DTGVSQNPRHKITKRGQNVTFRCDPISEHNRLYWYRQTLGQGPEFLTYFQNEAQLEKSRLLSDRFSAERPKGSFSTLEIQRTEQGDSAMYLCASTGQGNGYTFGSGTRLTVV.

V and J are TRBV5-5 and TRBJ1-1; D may be TRBD1 (5 bases). Germline CDR1 SGHKS, CDR2 YYEKEE (reference sequence). CDR3 length: 16 amino acids. The V end lost 0 bases, the J end lost 0 bases, and 12 bases lay between the germline ends. This chain's CDR3 is CASSLGTGRMNTEAFF. The CDR3 DNA follows: TGTGCCAGCAGCTTGGGCACAGGCAGAATGAACACTGAAGCTTTCTTT. Together with reference TRBV5-5 and TRBJ1-1, the CDR3 gives the full variable domain: DAGVTQSPTHLIKTRGQQVTLRCSPISGHKSVSWYQQVLGQGPQFIFQYYEKEERGRGNFPDRFSARQFPNYSSELNVNALLLGDSALYLCASSLGTGRMNTEAFFGQGTRLTVV.

The chain has TRBV2 and TRBJ1-2, with D maybe TRBD1 (5 bases). Per germline, CDR1 SNHLY and CDR2 FYNNEI. The CDR3 covers 14 residues. The ends were cut back, 6 bases at V and 8 bases at J, with 19 bases in the middle. CDR3 sequence: CASSSSRDVGGYTF. The CDR3 region has the DNA TGTGCCAGCAGCTCAAGCAGGGACGTCGGCGGCTACACCTTC.

This sequence joins TRBV2 and TRBJ1-1; 9 bases align to TRBD1. The CDR3 spans 15 residues. The trim removed 8 bases at V and 1 base at J, leaving 8 bases unmatched. From germline, CDR1 is SNHLY and CDR2 FYNNEI. For the CDR3, the DNA is TGTGCCAGCTTAGAACAGGGGGCTCGGAACACTGAAGCTTTCTTT. This translates into CASLEQGARNTEAFF.

This chain connects TRBV10-3 to TRBJ2-1; 15 bases match TRBD2. The ends lost 8 bases at V and 9 bases at J; junction bases unmatched: 5. CDR1 is ENHRY and CDR2 is SYGVKD in the germline V gene. The CDR3 runs to 14 residues. The CDR3 loop is CAIGPGLAGGEQFF. The CDR3 bases are TGTGCCATCGGACCGGGACTAGCGGGGGGTGAGCAGTTCTTC.